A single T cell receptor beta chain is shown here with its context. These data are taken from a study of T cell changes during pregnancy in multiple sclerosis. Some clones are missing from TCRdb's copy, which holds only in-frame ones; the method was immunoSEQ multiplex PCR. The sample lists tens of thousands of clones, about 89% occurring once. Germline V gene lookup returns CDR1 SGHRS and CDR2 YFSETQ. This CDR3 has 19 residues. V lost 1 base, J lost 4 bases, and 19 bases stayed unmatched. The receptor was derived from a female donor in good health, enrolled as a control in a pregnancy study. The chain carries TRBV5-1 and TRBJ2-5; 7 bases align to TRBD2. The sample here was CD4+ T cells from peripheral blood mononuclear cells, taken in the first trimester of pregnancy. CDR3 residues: CASSLRPSGGVAGRETQYF. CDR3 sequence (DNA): TGCGCCAGCAGCTTGAGGCCCTCTGGGGGGGTAGCGGGCCGAGAGACCCAGTACTTC.